This T cell receptor beta chain was captured by sequencing in a study of cytomegalovirus exposure and HLA in healthy donors. The germline gives CDR1 KGHSH, CDR2 LQKENI. Trimming took 2 bases from V and 1 from J, leaving 3 bases between them. The CDR3 covers 13 residues. Study-level points and caveats: Trimming of TCR beta V- and J-genes showed a link, identified in a later analysis, to a missense DCLRE1C variant. Reports indicated that the classifier achieved high specificity and sensitivity in diagnosing cytomegalovirus status. It was only CMV serostatus that was available as immune exposure information. Later analysis suggested most CMV-associated TCR beta chains were HLA-restricted.

With respect to this clone: Its antigen is as yet unknown.

Both 60 Vbeta primers and 13 Jbeta primers went into the PCR. Produced via immunoSEQ multiplex PCR; TCRdb's table is partial and in-frame only. The sample contains about 100,000 clones, roughly 80% of which appear only once. This rearrangement joins TRBV18 to TRBJ2-1, with no clear D. Sample: PBMCs. The source of this sequence is a man in his forties in good health and CMV-seronegative. The CDR3, as DNA: TGTGCCAGCTCACCATCGTCCTACAATGAGCAGTTCTTC. This translates into CASSPSSYNEQFF.